Listed below are T cell receptor beta chains from one sample, sequenced in a study of blood T cell repertoires in COVID-19. Method: immunoSEQ multiplex PCR; TCRdb's copy keeps in-frame clones and lacks some. The data contain roughly 150,000 clones, over 80% of them singletons. The sequenced sample was peripheral blood. These receptors originate from a woman older than 75 with active or convalescent COVID-19. Each CDR3 is given with its conserved first and last residue. Each record gives: V gene, CDR3 length, J gene, CDR3 protein.

V: TRBV19
length: 15
J: TRBJ1-1
CDR3: CASSIERAQMVEAFF

V: TRBV19
length: 15
J: TRBJ1-2
CDR3: CASSIGGQGSYGYTF

V: TRBV28
length: 12
J: TRBJ1-2
CDR3: CASSLEGYGYTF

V: TRBV7-9
length: 14
J: TRBJ1-4
CDR3: CASRRGTGDEKLFF

V: TRBV5-4
length: 12
J: TRBJ2-5
CDR3: CASSLSGGTQYF

V: TRBV5-6
length: 17
J: TRBJ2-3
CDR3: CASSTPRKLAGADTQYF

V: TRBV19
length: 15
J: TRBJ1-5
CDR3: CASSTGGTSNQPQHF

V: TRBV23-1
length: 20
J: TRBJ2-6
CDR3: CASSQSKSKPDYSGANVLTF

V: TRBV6-5
length: 13
J: TRBJ1-2
CDR3: CASSLAGLYGYTF

V: TRBV19
length: 20
J: TRBJ1-4
CDR3: CASSIGPGAGQGLTNEKLFF

V: TRBV10-1
length: 13
J: TRBJ2-2
CDR3: CASSENRDGELFF

V: TRBV30
length: 13
J: TRBJ2-1
CDR3: CAWEAGGPVGQFF

V: TRBV7-2
length: 15
J: TRBJ1-4
CDR3: CASSLWGGGGEKLFF

V: TRBV11-2
length: 16
J: TRBJ1-1
CDR3: CASSLPTQGMNTEAFF

V: TRBV19
length: 13
J: TRBJ2-5
CDR3: CASTPAAGKTQYF

V: TRBV5-5
length: 17
J: TRBJ1-5
CDR3: CASSLAVGGGSNQPQHF

V: TRBV6-5
length: 15
J: TRBJ2-7
CDR3: CASSFTGTGSNEQYF

V: TRBV18
length: 14
J: TRBJ1-3
CDR3: CASSQGENGNTIYF

V: TRBV19
length: 13
J: TRBJ1-2
CDR3: CASSMSSISRYTF

V: TRBV5-1
length: 15
J: TRBJ1-4
CDR3: CASSAEGGPNEKLFF

V: TRBV27
length: 13
J: TRBJ1-2
CDR3: CASSSQVNYGYTF

V: TRBV6-5
length: 15
J: TRBJ2-1
CDR3: CASSSDRGSYNEQFF

V: TRBV7-3
length: 15
J: TRBJ1-1
CDR3: CASSLLVGQGTEAFF

V: TRBV5-1
length: 14
J: TRBJ2-2
CDR3: CASSHGGNTGELFF

V: TRBV11-3
length: 14
J: TRBJ1-1
CDR3: CASSGQAQNTEAFF

V: TRBV7-2
length: 15
J: TRBJ1-5
CDR3: CASSLAGGWSQPQHF

V: TRBV10-1
length: 14
J: TRBJ2-3
CDR3: CASSDGGSTDTQYF

V: TRBV9
length: 15
J: TRBJ1-6
CDR3: CASSPRDRGNSPLHF

V: TRBV7-2
length: 17
J: TRBJ1-2
CDR3: CASSYLFSGQGGYGYTF

V: TRBV7-2
length: 13
J: TRBJ1-1
CDR3: CASSLERVAEAFF

V: TRBV5-5
length: 16
J: TRBJ2-7
CDR3: CASSLGGPRQYYEQYF

V: TRBV12-5
length: 18
J: TRBJ1-5
CDR3: CASGLDRGNLYSNQPQHF